What follows are 20 T cell receptor beta chains derived from one specimen sequenced in a study of blood T cell repertoires in COVID-19. Method: immunoSEQ multiplex PCR; TCRdb's copy keeps in-frame clones and lacks some. The sample lists approximately 310,000 clones, 70% to 90% occurring once. The specimen was peripheral blood. These receptors originate from a woman aged 45-60 years who had recovered from COVID-19.

The V call is TRBV30, the J call TRBJ2-2; D may be TRBD1 (6 bases). CDR1 GTSNPN and CDR2 SVGIG come from the germline V gene (reference sequence). Trimming removed 7 bases at V and 2 bases at J, with 14 bases between. The CDR3 contains 14 residues. CDR3 DNA: TGTGCCTCCCTGGGACAAACTAACACCGGGGAGCTGTTTTTT. Its protein product is CASLGQTNTGELFF.

The chain links TRBV24-1 to TRBJ1-2; D possibly corresponds to TRBD1 (5 bases). Germline CDR1 KGHDR, CDR2 SFDVKD. The V and J ends lost 3 bases and 3 bases respectively, with 10 bases between them. This CDR3 is built from 14 residues. The CDR3 DNA sequence: TGTGCCACCAGTGATCCCAGGGTGGACTATGGCTACACCTTC. Translated, it gives CATSDPRVDYGYTF.

The V and J genes are TRBV3-1 (or the pseudogene TRBV3-2) and TRBJ2-2; the match to TRBD2 covers 8 bases. CDR1 and CDR2 from the germline V gene are LGHDT and YNNKEL (reference sequence). Losses at the gene ends were 1 base for V and 7 bases for J; bases not matched to a gene: 8. The CDR3 is 16 amino acids. The CDR3 DNA sequence: TGTGCCAGCAGCCAAGGAAGAGGACTAGCAGGCGGGGAGCTGTTTTTT. Protein sequence: CASSQGRGLAGGELFF.

The chain uses TRBV5-8 and TRBJ1-5; TRBD1 matches 7 bases. The germline V gene encodes CDR1 SGHTS and CDR2 YDEGEE. The CDR3 totals 14 residues. V was clipped by 3 bases and J by 7 bases; unmatched bases: 7. CDR3 sequence reads: CASSSRQGGQPQHF. Here the CDR3 DNA reads TGTGCCAGCAGCTCGAGACAGGGCGGGCAGCCCCAGCATTTT.

V and J are TRBV9 and TRBJ2-3; a possible D gene is TRBD2 (7 bases). In germline, CDR1 is SGDLS, CDR2 YYNGEE. This CDR3 has 16 residues. The V gene lost 3 bases and the J gene lost 2 bases, with 16 bases spanning the gap. The CDR3 reads CASSARGGRNTDTQYF. DNA for the CDR3: TGTGCCAGCAGCGCTCGCGGGGGCCGGAACACAGATACGCAGTATTTT.

This sequence joins TRBV28 and TRBJ1-3; D possibly corresponds to TRBD1 (6 bases). Germline V gives CDR1 MDHEN, CDR2 SYDVKM. V shed 6 bases and J shed 3 bases, with 18 bases lying between them. There are 16 residues in the CDR3. The CDR3 here is CASRPTRGALGNTIYF. In DNA, the CDR3 is TGTGCCAGCAGGCCTACCCGGGGGGCTCTTGGAAACACCATATATTTT.

This clone has only one observation. The V and J genes are TRBV5-1 and TRBJ2-1; TRBD1 aligns across 9 bases. The CDR3 has 15 amino acids. CDR1 SGHRS and CDR2 YFSETQ come from the germline V gene. V was pared by 2 bases and J by 7 bases, with 7 bases of the junction left unmatched. CDR3 region: CASSFRTGDGNEQFF. The CDR3 DNA follows: TGCGCCAGCAGCTTCAGGACAGGGGATGGAAATGAGCAGTTCTTC.

This chain links TRBV28 with TRBJ2-1, with D possibly TRBD1 on 6 matching bases. This CDR3 spans 17 amino acids. The germline V gene encodes CDR1 MDHEN and CDR2 SYDVKM. Trimming removed 3 bases from V and 6 bases from J, with 21 bases in between. CDR3 coding DNA: TGTGCCAGCAGTTTTGGGGGCTGGGACACAAGCTTCAATGAGCAGTTCTTC. Translation: CASSFGGWDTSFNEQFF.

The rearrangement uses TRBV11-2 and TRBJ1-3; 8 bases map to TRBD1. This CDR3 has 13 residues. Looked up from germline, CDR1 is SGHAT and CDR2 is FQNNGV. The CDR3 bases are TGTGCATCAGGGGGCAGCTCTGGAAACACCATATATTTT. This translates into CASGGSSGNTIYF.

Points on this clone: This sample also contains other DNA sequences that code for the same CDR3. The V and J genes are TRBV18 and TRBJ1-1; D is possibly TRBD1 (6 bases). The CDR3 extends over 15 amino acids. CDR1 is KGHSH and CDR2 is LQKENI in the germline V gene. V was cut by 2 bases and J by 0 bases, with 10 bases left in between. CDR3 protein: CASSPSTGLNTEAFF. The CDR3 DNA reads as TGTGCCAGCTCACCATCTACAGGGTTGAACACTGAAGCTTTCTTT.

The chain is built from TRBV6-5 and TRBJ2-7, with 7 bases fitting TRBD1. Germline V lookup: CDR1 MNHEY, CDR2 SVGAGI. Losses at the gene ends were 7 bases for V and 4 bases for J; bases not matched to a gene: 7. This CDR3 spans 13 amino acids. CDR3 sequence: CASTRGPLYEQYF. The CDR3 DNA follows: TGTGCCAGCACGAGGGGGCCCCTTTACGAGCAGTACTTC.

Here the CDR3 DNA reads TGCGCCAGCAGCTTGGATGTCCGGGAAGGGGAGGACACTGAAGCTTTCTTT. This translates into CASSLDVREGEDTEAFF. The chain has TRBV5-1 and TRBJ1-1; possibly TRBD1 for D (5 bases). Trimming took 0 bases from V and 3 from J, leaving 18 bases between them. Germline V gene data show CDR1 as SGHRS and CDR2 as YFSETQ. CDR3 size: 17 residues.

CDR3 loop: CASSLDTGWVTEAFF. The CDR3 region has the DNA TGTGCCAGCAGTTTAGATACGGGTTGGGTCACTGAAGCTTTCTTT. The chain links TRBV28 to TRBJ1-1, with D hard to call. Trimming pared 2 bases from V and 4 bases from J, leaving 14 bases between. Looked up from germline, CDR1 is MDHEN and CDR2 is SYDVKM. The CDR3 is made up of 15 amino acids.

The chain recombines TRBV19 with TRBJ1-2; the D gene is possibly TRBD1 (5 bases). From germline, CDR1 is LNHDA and CDR2 SQIVND (reference sequence). Trimming removed 7 bases at V and 5 bases at J, with 17 bases between. This CDR3 spans 14 amino acids. CDR3 DNA: TGTGCCAGTACCGCAGGGAACGGCTTATATGGCTACACCTTC. The encoded protein is CASTAGNGLYGYTF.

V is TRBV9 and J is TRBJ1-1; 8 bases match TRBD1. CDR1 is SGDLS and CDR2 is YYNGEE in the germline V gene. This CDR3 has 15 amino acids. V gave up 0 bases and J gave up 4 bases; unmatched junction bases: 5. The CDR3 loop is CASSVEDRVGTEAFF. CDR3 DNA: TGTGCCAGCAGCGTAGAGGACAGGGTAGGCACTGAAGCTTTCTTT. Using reference TRBV9 and TRBJ1-1 for the parts outside the CDR3, the full variable domain is DSGVTQTPKHLITATGQRVTLRCSPRSGDLSVYWYQQSLDQGLQFLIQYYNGEERAKGNILERFSAQQFPDLHSELNLSSLELGDSALYFCASSVEDRVGTEAFFGQGTRLTVV.

This rearrangement joins TRBV7-2 to TRBJ1-1, with D unresolved. Germline-derived CDR1 and CDR2 are SGHTA and FQGNSA. Trimming took 3 bases from V and 3 from J, leaving 11 bases between them. CDR3 size: 14 residues. CDR3 in amino acids: CASSFLSGYTEAFF. The CDR3, as DNA: TGTGCCAGCAGCTTCCTCTCGGGGTACACTGAAGCTTTCTTT.

Only a few counts were recorded for this clone. The chain links TRBV3-1 (or the pseudogene TRBV3-2) to TRBJ1-2, with 8 nucleotides matching TRBD1. The CDR3 runs to 15 residues. Germline V gene sequence: CDR1 LGHDT, CDR2 YNNKEL (reference sequence). The J segment lost 4 bases and the V segment lost 2 bases, leaving 6 bases of the junction unmatched. In DNA, the CDR3 is TGTGCCAGCAGCCAATCAGGACAGGGAGCCTATGGCTACACCTTC. Its translation is CASSQSGQGAYGYTF.

This chain connects TRBV19 to TRBJ2-6, with a weak D call TRBD1 (5 bases). Germline CDR1 and CDR2: LNHDA and SQIVND (reference sequence). The CDR3 loop spans 17 amino acids. V shed 4 bases and J shed 0 bases, with 13 bases lying between them. CDR3 sequence: CASSTGLSYSGANVLTF. For the CDR3, the DNA is TGTGCCAGTAGTACAGGGCTCTCCTACTCTGGGGCCAACGTCCTGACTTTC.

The rearrangement joins TRBV27 to TRBJ1-6, with D possibly matching TRBD1 (6 bases). Germline V CDR1 and CDR2: MNHEY, SMNVEV (reference sequence). The CDR3 contains 13 residues. V was trimmed by 6 bases and J by 5 bases, leaving 8 bases between them. Here the CDR3 DNA reads TGTGCCAGCAGGCAGGGGAATAATTCACCCCTCCACTTT. It is translated as CASRQGNNSPLHF.

The chain employs TRBV5-1 and TRBJ2-1; a possible D gene is TRBD2 (5 bases). The CDR3 loop spans 15 amino acids. Germline lookup yields CDR1 SGHRS and CDR2 YFSETQ. V dropped 0 bases and J dropped 3 bases, with 10 bases sitting between them. The CDR3 DNA reads TGCGCCAGCAGCTTGGAGTCTAGCTTCTACAATGAGCAGTTCTTC. The encoded protein is CASSLESSFYNEQFF.